The 9 T cell receptor beta chains reported below all come from one sample, sequenced in a study of tumor and adjacent non-tumor tissue in lung cancer (dated by TCRdb to about 2018). RNA was isolated from bulk, unsorted tissue, and RNA quality was assessed with a NanoDrop ND-1000 and an Agilent 2100. The method behind the library was multiplex PCR. Sequencing relied on an Illumina HiSeq 2500. TCRbeta libraries were constructed through three rounds of nested PCR with primers (Table S4) according to protocols adapted from ARM-PCR. TCRdb handled the public reads itself, with Q25 trimming in fastp and clone calling in MiXCR, and kept productive beta chains. When rows share a CDR3 protein, they turn into one entry using the most common DNA and genes. For this sample the table gives approximately 68,000 distinct CDR3 sequences, of which around 73% were detected only once. About 30% of the sample is held by the ten biggest clonotypes.

Sequencing input: lung tumor tissue. All receptors derive from a man in his fifties or sixties with non-small cell lung cancer.

This clonotype appeared a single time. The rearrangement joins TRBV29-1 to TRBJ1-1, with TRBD1 matching over 7 bases. This CDR3 has 12 amino acids. Per germline, CDR1 SQVTM and CDR2 ANQGSEA. CDR3 nucleotides: TGCGCCTCGGCAGGGGGGGACACTGAAGCTTTCTTT. This gives the protein CASAGGDTEAFF. Complete variable domain (other parts from reference TRBV29-1 and TRBJ1-1): SAVISQKPSRDICQRGTSLTIQCQVDSQVTMMFWYRQQPGQSLTLIATANQGSEATYESGFVIDKFPISRPNLTFSTLTVSNMSPEDSSIYLCASAGGDTEAFFGQGTRLTVV.

Details on this clonotype: At one end, the junction sequence differs from germline, possibly due to a read error. The rearrangement links TRBV13 to TRBJ1-1; D is unresolved. The CDR3 totals 13 residues. Looked up from germline, CDR1 is PRHDT and CDR2 is FYEKMQ (reference sequence). This CDR3 reads CASIFTQNTEAFF. DNA of the CDR3: TGTGCAAGCATCTTCACTCAGAACACTGAAGCTTTCTTT.

The chain recombines TRBV20-1 with TRBJ2-7; the match to TRBD2 covers 7 bases. Germline CDR1 and CDR2: DFQATT and SNEGSKA (reference sequence). The CDR3 is 15 residues long. CDR3 sequence reads: CIASPGLENSYEQYF. Here the CDR3 DNA reads TGCATTGCATCTCCCGGACTAGAGAATTCCTACGAGCAGTACTTC.

Remarks on this clonotype: This CDR3 is missing its conserved last phenylalanine or tryptophan, likely due to a read error. V gene TRBV29-1 combines with J gene TRBJ2-1; 9 bases are a match to TRBD2. The V gene end was trimmed by 4 bases and the J gene end by 3 bases; junction bases not matched to a gene: 4. The CDR3 runs 14 residues. Germline V gene lookup returns CDR1 SQVTM and CDR2 ANQGSEA. The CDR3 loop is CSVGLADRYNEQFL. CDR3 nucleotide sequence: TGCAGCGTTGGACTAGCGGACCGCTACAATGAGCAGTTCCTC.

A word on this clonotype: A read error may explain this, as a much larger clone is one base away. The chain links TRBV23-1 to TRBJ2-3, with D hard to call. TRBV23-1 is known as an ORF, though its function is uncertain. There are 13 residues in the CDR3. The CDR3 loop reads CGTTEVQTDTQYF. The CDR3 bases are TGCGGTACAACTGAGGTACAGACAGATACGCAGTATTTT.

With regard to this clonotype: As the CDR3 is not closed by the conserved phenylalanine or tryptophan, this likely results from a read error. The rearrangement joins TRBV6-6 to TRBJ2-7; possibly TRBD2 for D (6 bases). The CDR3 runs to 15 residues. Germline-derived CDR1 and CDR2 are MNHNY and SVGAGI (reference sequence). The CDR3 spells CVSSSGSFKSYEQYS. DNA of the CDR3: TGTGTCAGCAGTTCCGGGAGCTTCAAGTCCTACGAGCAGTACTCC.

The chain couples TRBV28 to TRBJ2-5; no firm D call. Looked up from germline, CDR1 is MDHEN and CDR2 is SYDVKM. The CDR3 length is 12 residues. With 5 bases removed from V and 4 bases from J, the gap between germline ends came to 8 bases. The CDR3 sequence is CASSVTLETQYF. CDR3 nucleotides: TGTGCCAGCAGTGTCACCCTAGAGACCCAGTACTTC.

J is TRBJ2-1 and V is TRBV28; D unclear. The CDR3 extends over 17 amino acids. V was trimmed by 4 bases and J by 3 bases, leaving 19 bases between them. CDR1 is MDHEN and CDR2 is SYDVKM in the germline V gene. The CDR3 is CASSSPLSIYFYNEQFF. The CDR3 bases are TGTGCCAGCAGTTCCCCCCTAAGTATATACTTCTACAATGAGCAGTTCTTC.

With respect to this clonotype: Compared with germline, one end of the junction differs, possibly owing to a read error. The CDR3 reads CSAPKSGDLGERYF. The CDR3 coding sequence is TGCAGTGCCCCGAAGTCGGGAGACTTAGGAGAGCGGTACTTC. This chain uses TRBV20-1 with TRBJ2-7; D is possibly TRBD2 (6 bases). The CDR3 is 14 residues long. From germline, CDR1 is DFQATT and CDR2 SNEGSKA (reference sequence).